This TCR beta chain was profiled in a study of OX40 agonist ivuxolimab in advanced cancers. J lost 2 bases, V lost 5 bases, and 5 bases had no gene match. The CDR3 is 14 amino acids. From germline, CDR1 is MNHEY and CDR2 SMNVEV (reference sequence). The repertoire was sequenced with immunoSEQ multiplex PCR; TCRdb's copy has only in-frame clones and lacks some. The table records some 27,000 clones, about nine tenths of them present only once. The sequence derives from an adult with an advanced solid tumor such as melanoma, head and neck, liver or kidney cancer. Sequencing was performed on CD4+ or CD8+ T cells sorted from blood, taken in a trial of the OX40 agonist ivuxolimab. The chain is built from TRBV27 and TRBJ1-1; TRBD1 matches at 7 bases. The CDR3 bases are TGTGCCAGCAGTCTAGGGGGCATAAACACTGAAGCTTTCTTT. This gives the protein CASSLGGINTEAFF.